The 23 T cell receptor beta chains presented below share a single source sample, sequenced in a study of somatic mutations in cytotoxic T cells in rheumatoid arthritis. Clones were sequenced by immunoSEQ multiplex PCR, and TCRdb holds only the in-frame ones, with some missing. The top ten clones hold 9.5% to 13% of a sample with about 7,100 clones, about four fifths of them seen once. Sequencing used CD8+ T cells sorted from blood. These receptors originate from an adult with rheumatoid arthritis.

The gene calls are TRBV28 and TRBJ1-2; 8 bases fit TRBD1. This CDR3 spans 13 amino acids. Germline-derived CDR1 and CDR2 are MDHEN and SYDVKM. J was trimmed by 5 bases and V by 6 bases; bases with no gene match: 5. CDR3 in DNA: TGTGCCAGCAGAGGACAGGGTGGGTATGGCTACACCTTC. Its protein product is CASRGQGGYGYTF.

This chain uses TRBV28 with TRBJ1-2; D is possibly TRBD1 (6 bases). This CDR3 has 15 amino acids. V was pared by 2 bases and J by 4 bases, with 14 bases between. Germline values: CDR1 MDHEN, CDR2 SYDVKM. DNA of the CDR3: TGTGCCAGCAGTTTACCCCAAGGACAGCCCTATGGCTACACCTTC. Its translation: CASSLPQGQPYGYTF.

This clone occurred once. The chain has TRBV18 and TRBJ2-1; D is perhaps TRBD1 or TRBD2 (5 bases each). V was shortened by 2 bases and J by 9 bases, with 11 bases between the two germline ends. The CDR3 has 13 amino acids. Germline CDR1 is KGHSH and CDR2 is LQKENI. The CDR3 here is CASSPGGEGEQFF. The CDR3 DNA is TGTGCCAGCTCACCAGGGGGAGAAGGTGAGCAGTTCTTC. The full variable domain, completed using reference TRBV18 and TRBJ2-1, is NAGVMQNPRHLVRRRGQEARLRCSPMKGHSHVYWYRQLPEEGLKFMVYLQKENIIDESGMPKERFSAEFPKEGPSILRIQQVVRGDSAAYFCASSPGGEGEQFFGPGTRLTVL.

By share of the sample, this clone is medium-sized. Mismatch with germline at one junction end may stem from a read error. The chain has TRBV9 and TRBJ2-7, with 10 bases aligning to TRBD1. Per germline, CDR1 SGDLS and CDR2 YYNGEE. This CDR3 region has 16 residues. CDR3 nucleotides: TGTGCCAGCAGCCCCCGGGACAGGGGATCCTCCCACGAGCAGTACTTC. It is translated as CASSPRDRGSSHEQYF.

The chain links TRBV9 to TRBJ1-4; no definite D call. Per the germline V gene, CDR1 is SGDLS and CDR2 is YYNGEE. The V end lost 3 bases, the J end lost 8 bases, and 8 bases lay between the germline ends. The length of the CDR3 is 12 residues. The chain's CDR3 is CASSANGEKLFF. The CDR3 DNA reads TGTGCCAGCAGCGCCAACGGGGAAAAACTGTTTTTT.

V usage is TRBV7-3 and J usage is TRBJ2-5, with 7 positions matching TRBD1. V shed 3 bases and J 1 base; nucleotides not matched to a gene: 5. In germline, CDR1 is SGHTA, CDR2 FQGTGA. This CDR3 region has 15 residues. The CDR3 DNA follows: TGTGCCAGCAGCTTGCGACAGGGTCTCCAAGAGACCCAGTACTTC. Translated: CASSLRQGLQETQYF.

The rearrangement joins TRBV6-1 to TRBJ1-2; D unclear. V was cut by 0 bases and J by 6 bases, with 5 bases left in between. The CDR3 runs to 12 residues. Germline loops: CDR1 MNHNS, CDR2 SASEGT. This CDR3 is CASSEADDGYTF. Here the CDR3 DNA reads TGTGCCAGCAGTGAAGCCGATGATGGCTACACCTTC.

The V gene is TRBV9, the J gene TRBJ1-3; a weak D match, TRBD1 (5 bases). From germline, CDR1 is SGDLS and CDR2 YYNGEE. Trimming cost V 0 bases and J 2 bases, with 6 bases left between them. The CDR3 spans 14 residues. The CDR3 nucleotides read TGTGCCAGCAGCGTAGAAGGGGCTGGAAACACCATATATTTT. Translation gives CASSVEGAGNTIYF.

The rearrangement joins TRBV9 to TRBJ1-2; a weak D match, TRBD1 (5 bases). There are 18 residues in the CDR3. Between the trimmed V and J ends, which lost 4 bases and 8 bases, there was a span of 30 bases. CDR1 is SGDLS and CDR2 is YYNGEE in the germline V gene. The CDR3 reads CASSSGDGAPPRPRGYTF. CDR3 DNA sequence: TGTGCCAGCAGCTCGGGCGACGGGGCACCTCCTCGGCCCCGCGGCTACACCTTC.

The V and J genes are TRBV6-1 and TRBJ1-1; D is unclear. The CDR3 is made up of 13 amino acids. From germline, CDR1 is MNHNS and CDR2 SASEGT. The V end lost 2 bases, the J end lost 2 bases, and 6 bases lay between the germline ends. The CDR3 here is CASSETINTEAFF. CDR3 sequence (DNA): TGTGCCAGCAGTGAAACGATCAACACTGAAGCTTTCTTT.

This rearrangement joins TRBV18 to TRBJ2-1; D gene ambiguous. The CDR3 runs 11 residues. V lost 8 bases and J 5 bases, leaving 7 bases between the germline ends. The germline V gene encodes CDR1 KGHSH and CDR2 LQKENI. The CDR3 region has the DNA TGTGCCAGCACGGCGGACAATGAGCAGTTCTTC. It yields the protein CASTADNEQFF.

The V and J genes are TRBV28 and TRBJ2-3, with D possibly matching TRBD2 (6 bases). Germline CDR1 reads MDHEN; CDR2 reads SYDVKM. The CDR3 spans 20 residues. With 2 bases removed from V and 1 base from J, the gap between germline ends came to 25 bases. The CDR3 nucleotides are TGTGCCAGCAGTTTAGTTGACCCACACGGCGTACGGAGGGGCACAGATACGCAGTATTTT. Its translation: CASSLVDPHGVRRGTDTQYF.

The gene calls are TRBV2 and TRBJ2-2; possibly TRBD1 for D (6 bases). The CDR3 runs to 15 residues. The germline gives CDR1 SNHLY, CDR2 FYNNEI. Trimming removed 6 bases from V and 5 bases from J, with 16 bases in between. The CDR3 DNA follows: TGTGCCAGCAGATCCAGGGGCCAGGGGACCGGGGAGCTGTTTTTT. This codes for CASRSRGQGTGELFF.

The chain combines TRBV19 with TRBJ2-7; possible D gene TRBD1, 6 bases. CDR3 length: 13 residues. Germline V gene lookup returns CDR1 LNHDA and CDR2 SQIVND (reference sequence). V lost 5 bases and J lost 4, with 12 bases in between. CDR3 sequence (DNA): TGTGCCAGTAGTTCGGGCAGGGGTTACGAGCAGTACTTC. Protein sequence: CASSSGRGYEQYF.

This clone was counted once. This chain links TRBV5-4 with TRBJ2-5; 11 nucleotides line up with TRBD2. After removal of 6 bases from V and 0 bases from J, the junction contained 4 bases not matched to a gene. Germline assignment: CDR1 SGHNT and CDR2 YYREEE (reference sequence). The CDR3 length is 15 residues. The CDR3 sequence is CASKLAGANQETQYF. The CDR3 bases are TGTGCCAGCAAACTAGCGGGGGCAAACCAAGAGACCCAGTACTTC.

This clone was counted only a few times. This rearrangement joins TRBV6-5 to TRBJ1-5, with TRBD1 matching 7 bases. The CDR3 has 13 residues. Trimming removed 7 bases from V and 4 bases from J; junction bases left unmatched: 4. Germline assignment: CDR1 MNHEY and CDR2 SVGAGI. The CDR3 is CASKGARNQPQHF. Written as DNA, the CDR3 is TGTGCCAGCAAGGGGGCTAGGAATCAGCCCCAGCATTTT.

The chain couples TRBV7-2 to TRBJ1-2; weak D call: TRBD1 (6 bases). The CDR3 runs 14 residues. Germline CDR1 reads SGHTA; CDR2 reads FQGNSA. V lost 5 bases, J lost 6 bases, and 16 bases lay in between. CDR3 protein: CASSPAQGGNGYTF. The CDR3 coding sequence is TGTGCCAGCAGCCCGGCACAGGGCGGAAATGGCTACACCTTC.

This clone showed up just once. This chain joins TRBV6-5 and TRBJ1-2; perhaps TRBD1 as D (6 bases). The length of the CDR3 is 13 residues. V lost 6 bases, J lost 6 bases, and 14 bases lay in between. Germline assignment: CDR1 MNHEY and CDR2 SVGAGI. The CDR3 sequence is CASRSGRGHGYTF. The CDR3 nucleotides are TGTGCCAGCAGATCAGGCAGGGGCCATGGCTACACCTTC.

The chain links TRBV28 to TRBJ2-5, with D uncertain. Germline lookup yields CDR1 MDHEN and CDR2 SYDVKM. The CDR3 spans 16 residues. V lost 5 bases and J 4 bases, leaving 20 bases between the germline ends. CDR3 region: CASSPPPGWSGETQYF. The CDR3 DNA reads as TGTGCCAGCAGTCCTCCCCCAGGATGGTCCGGAGAGACCCAGTACTTC.

This CDR3 is CASSEADYGYTF. The CDR3 nucleotides are TGTGCCAGCAGTGAAGCCGACTATGGCTACACCTTC. This sequence joins TRBV6-1 and TRBJ1-2, with D uncertain. Germline loops: CDR1 MNHNS, CDR2 SASEGT. V was clipped by 0 bases and J by 3 bases, with 2 bases between them. The CDR3 spans 12 residues.

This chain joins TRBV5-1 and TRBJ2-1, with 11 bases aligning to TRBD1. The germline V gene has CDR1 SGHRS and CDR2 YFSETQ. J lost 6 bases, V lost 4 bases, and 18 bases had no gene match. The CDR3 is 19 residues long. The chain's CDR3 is CASSPWLSVGTGGINEQFF. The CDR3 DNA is TGCGCCAGCAGCCCTTGGTTATCGGTTGGGACAGGGGGTATCAATGAGCAGTTCTTC.

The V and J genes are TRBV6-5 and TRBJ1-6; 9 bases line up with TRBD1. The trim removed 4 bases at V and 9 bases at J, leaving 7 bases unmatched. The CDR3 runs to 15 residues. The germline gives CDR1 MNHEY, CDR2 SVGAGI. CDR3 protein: CASSWGTGFRSPLHF. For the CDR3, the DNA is TGTGCCAGCAGTTGGGGGACAGGGTTTCGTTCACCCCTCCACTTT.

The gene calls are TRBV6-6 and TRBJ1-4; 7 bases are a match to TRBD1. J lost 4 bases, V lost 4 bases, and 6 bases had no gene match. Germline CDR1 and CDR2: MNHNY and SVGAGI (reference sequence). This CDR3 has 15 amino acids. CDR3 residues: CASSSPRDSNEKLFF. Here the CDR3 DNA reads TGTGCCAGCAGTTCCCCGAGGGACAGTAATGAAAAACTGTTTTTT.